Each of the 4 T cell receptor beta chains below was sequenced from the same sample in a study of T cells in Graves' hyperthyroidism and ophthalmopathy. TCR beta CDR3 region amplification was performed from RNA transcripts. The primer set for the first-round RT-PCR of the TCR CDR3 was HTBI. One entry per CDR3 protein, called by TCRdb with MiXCR from the multiplex PCR reads. The sample contains roughly 570,000 distinct CDR3 sequences, 35% to 55% of which appear only once. The material sequenced was peripheral blood or thyroid tissue (not recorded which). All receptors derive from an adult woman with Graves' disease, either hyperthyroidism or ophthalmopathy (not recorded which).

V usage is TRBV12-3 or TRBV12-4 and J usage is TRBJ2-6, with 10 nucleotides matching TRBD2. CDR3 length equals 21 residues. V was clipped by 5 bases and J by 2 bases; unmatched bases: 18. In DNA form, the CDR3 reads TGTGCCAGCAGTGGACCTAGCGGGAGAGGGACCGGGGAGGCTGGGGCCAACGTCCTGACTTTC. Protein sequence: CASSGPSGRGTGEAGANVLTF.

Comment on this clonotype: Because the CDR3 is missing its conserved closing phenylalanine or tryptophan, this is likely a read error. The DNA is left out, because the CDR3 cannot be placed on it with certainty; the CDR3 is given as TCRdb lists it. The chain links TRBV19 to TRBJ1-3. The CDR3 is made up of 9 amino acids, end residues included. CDR1 and CDR2 (germline): LNHDA, SQIVND (reference sequence). The CDR3 sequence: CASSPEANY.

There are many counts of this clonotype. V and J are TRBV7-2 and TRBJ1-5, with D possibly TRBD1 on 5 matching bases. The CDR3 extends over 16 amino acids. Germline V gene data show CDR1 as SGHTA and CDR2 as FQGNSA. The V end lost 3 bases, the J end lost 0 bases, and 12 bases lay between the germline ends. CDR3 residues: CASSLLGVNSNQPQHF. CDR3 DNA: TGTGCCAGCAGCTTGTTGGGGGTAAATAGCAATCAGCCCCAGCATTTT.

As concerns this clonotype: A read error may be the cause here, since a much bigger clone is one base away. The genes are TRBV12-3 or TRBV12-4 and TRBJ2-7; no definite D call. Between the trimmed V and J ends, which lost 4 bases and 3 bases, there was a span of 16 bases. The CDR3 consists of 15 residues. This chain's CDR3 is CASSSNYRGVYEQYF. The CDR3 DNA sequence: TGTGCCAGCAGTTCAAACTACAGAGGAGTCTACGAGCAGTACTTC.